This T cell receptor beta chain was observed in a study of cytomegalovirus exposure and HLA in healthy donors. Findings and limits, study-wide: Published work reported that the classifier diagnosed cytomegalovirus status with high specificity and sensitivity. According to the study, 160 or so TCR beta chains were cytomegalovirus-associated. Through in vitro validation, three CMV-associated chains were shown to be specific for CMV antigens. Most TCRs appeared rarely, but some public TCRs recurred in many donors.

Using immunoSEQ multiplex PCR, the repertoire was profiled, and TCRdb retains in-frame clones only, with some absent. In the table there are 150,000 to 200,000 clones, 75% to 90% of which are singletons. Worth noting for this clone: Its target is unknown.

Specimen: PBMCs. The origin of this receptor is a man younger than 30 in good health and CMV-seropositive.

CDR3 sequence (DNA): TGTGCCAGTAGTACAGGGTCTGTAGAGACCCAGTACTTC. It encodes CASSTGSVETQYF. J is TRBJ2-5 and V is TRBV19; tentatively, D is TRBD1 (5 bases). The CDR3 has 13 residues. V dropped 4 bases and J dropped 4 bases, with 10 bases sitting between them. Germline CDR1 LNHDA, CDR2 SQIVND (reference sequence).